The clone carrying this T cell receptor beta chain was seen more than once but under ten times. Its antigen is not known. Amplification targeted TCR beta CDR3 regions from RNA transcripts. First-round RT-PCR targeting the TCR CDR3 was performed with the HTBI primer set. TCRdb reprocessed the multiplex PCR reads with MiXCR, giving one entry per CDR3 protein. The data show about 290,000 distinct CDR3 sequences, about 14% seen once. This sample is part of a study of T cells in Graves' hyperthyroidism and ophthalmopathy. About the research overall: Before treatment of any kind, peripheral blood was taken at initial diagnosis. Study-level findings and limits: The model foresaw ophthalmopathy a median 6.5 months prior to onset.

Hyperthyroidism patients were newly diagnosed, had disease duration under 2 months, and were aged 18 to 65 years. Sampled blood dates from first hyperthyroidism diagnosis, and it precedes any ophthalmopathy symptoms. The CDR3 covers 15 residues. CDR1 is LGHNA and CDR2 is YSLEER in the germline V gene. Between the trimmed V and J ends, which lost 0 bases and 3 bases, there was a span of 12 bases. V usage is TRBV4-3 and J usage is TRBJ2-7, with D possibly TRBD2 on 5 matching bases. The sequenced sample was blood. The receptor comes from a woman aged 30 to 39 with Graves' hyperthyroidism that later progressed to Graves' ophthalmopathy. The CDR3 reads CASSQEISRGYEQYF. DNA for the CDR3: TGCGCCAGCAGCCAAGAAATCAGTCGGGGCTACGAGCAGTACTTC.